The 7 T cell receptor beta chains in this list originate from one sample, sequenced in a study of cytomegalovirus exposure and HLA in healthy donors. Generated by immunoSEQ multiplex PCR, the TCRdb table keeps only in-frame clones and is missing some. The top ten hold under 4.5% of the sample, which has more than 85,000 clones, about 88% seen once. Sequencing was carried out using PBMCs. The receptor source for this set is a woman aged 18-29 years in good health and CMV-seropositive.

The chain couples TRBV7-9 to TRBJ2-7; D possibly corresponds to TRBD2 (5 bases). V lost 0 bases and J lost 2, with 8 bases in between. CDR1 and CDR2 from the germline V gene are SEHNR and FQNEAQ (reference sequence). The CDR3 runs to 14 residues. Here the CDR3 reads CASSLAGNTYEQYF. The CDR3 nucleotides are TGTGCCAGCAGCTTAGCCGGGAATACCTACGAGCAGTACTTC.

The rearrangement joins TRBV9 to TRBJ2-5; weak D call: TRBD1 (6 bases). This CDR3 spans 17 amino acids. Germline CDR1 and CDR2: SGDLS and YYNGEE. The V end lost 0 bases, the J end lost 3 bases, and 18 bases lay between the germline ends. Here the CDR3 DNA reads TGTGCCAGCAGCGTAGACCCGACAGGAGGAAGCAAAGAGACCCAGTACTTC. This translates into CASSVDPTGGSKETQYF. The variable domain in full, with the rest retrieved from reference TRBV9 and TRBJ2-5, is DSGVTQTPKHLITATGQRVTLRCSPRSGDLSVYWYQQSLDQGLQFLIQYYNGEERAKGNILERFSAQQFPDLHSELNLSSLELGDSALYFCASSVDPTGGSKETQYFGPGTRLLVL.

CDR3 DNA sequence: TGTGCCAGCTCACCTAAGGCAGGAGGGAGCACTGAAGCTTTCTTT. Its translation: CASSPKAGGSTEAFF. The chain uses TRBV18 and TRBJ1-1; D uncertain. From germline, CDR1 is KGHSH and CDR2 LQKENI. There are 15 residues in the CDR3. With 3 bases removed from V and 4 bases from J, the gap between germline ends came to 15 bases.

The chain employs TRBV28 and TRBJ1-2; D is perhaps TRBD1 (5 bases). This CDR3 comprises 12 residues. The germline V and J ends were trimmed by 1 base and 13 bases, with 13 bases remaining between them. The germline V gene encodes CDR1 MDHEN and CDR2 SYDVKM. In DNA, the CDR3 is TGTGCCAGCAGTTTATACGGGACCGGGGGCACCTTC. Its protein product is CASSLYGTGGTF.

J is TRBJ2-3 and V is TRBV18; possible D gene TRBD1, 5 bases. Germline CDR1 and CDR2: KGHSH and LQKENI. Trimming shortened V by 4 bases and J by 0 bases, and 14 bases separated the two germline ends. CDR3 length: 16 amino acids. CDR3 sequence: CASSLLQDSSTDTQYF. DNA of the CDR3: TGTGCCAGCTCACTCTTACAGGATTCTAGCACAGATACGCAGTATTTT.

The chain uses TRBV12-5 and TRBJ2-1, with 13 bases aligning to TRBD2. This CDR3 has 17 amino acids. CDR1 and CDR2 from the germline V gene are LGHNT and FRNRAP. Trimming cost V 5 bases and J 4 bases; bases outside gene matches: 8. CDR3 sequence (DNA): TGTGCTAGTGGTCCGTTCCCACTAGCGGGGGGGTACAATGAGCAGTTCTTC. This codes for CASGPFPLAGGYNEQFF.

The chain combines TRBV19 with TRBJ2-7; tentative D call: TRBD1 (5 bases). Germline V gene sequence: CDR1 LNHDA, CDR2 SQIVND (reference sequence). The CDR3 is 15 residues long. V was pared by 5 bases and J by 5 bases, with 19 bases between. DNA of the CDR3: TGTGCCAGTAGTGAGACGGTTGCAGGGAACCACGAGCAGTACTTC. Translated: CASSETVAGNHEQYF.